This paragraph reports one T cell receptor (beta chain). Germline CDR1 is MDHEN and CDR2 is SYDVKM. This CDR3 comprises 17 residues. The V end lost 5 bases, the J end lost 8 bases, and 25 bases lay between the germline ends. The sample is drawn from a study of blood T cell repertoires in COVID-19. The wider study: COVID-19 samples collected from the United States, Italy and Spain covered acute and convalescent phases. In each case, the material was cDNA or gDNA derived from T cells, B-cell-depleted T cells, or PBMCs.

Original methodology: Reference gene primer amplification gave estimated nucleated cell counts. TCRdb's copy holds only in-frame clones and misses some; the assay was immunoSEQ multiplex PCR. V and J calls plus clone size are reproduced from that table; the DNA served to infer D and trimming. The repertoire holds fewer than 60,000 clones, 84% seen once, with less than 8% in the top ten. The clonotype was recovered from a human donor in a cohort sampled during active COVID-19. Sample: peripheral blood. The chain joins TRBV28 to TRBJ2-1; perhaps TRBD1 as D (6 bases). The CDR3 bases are TGTGCCAGCAGTCTTTCGGCACTCGGACCCGAGGGGGATGAGCAGTTCTTC. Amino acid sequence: CASSLSALGPEGDEQFF.